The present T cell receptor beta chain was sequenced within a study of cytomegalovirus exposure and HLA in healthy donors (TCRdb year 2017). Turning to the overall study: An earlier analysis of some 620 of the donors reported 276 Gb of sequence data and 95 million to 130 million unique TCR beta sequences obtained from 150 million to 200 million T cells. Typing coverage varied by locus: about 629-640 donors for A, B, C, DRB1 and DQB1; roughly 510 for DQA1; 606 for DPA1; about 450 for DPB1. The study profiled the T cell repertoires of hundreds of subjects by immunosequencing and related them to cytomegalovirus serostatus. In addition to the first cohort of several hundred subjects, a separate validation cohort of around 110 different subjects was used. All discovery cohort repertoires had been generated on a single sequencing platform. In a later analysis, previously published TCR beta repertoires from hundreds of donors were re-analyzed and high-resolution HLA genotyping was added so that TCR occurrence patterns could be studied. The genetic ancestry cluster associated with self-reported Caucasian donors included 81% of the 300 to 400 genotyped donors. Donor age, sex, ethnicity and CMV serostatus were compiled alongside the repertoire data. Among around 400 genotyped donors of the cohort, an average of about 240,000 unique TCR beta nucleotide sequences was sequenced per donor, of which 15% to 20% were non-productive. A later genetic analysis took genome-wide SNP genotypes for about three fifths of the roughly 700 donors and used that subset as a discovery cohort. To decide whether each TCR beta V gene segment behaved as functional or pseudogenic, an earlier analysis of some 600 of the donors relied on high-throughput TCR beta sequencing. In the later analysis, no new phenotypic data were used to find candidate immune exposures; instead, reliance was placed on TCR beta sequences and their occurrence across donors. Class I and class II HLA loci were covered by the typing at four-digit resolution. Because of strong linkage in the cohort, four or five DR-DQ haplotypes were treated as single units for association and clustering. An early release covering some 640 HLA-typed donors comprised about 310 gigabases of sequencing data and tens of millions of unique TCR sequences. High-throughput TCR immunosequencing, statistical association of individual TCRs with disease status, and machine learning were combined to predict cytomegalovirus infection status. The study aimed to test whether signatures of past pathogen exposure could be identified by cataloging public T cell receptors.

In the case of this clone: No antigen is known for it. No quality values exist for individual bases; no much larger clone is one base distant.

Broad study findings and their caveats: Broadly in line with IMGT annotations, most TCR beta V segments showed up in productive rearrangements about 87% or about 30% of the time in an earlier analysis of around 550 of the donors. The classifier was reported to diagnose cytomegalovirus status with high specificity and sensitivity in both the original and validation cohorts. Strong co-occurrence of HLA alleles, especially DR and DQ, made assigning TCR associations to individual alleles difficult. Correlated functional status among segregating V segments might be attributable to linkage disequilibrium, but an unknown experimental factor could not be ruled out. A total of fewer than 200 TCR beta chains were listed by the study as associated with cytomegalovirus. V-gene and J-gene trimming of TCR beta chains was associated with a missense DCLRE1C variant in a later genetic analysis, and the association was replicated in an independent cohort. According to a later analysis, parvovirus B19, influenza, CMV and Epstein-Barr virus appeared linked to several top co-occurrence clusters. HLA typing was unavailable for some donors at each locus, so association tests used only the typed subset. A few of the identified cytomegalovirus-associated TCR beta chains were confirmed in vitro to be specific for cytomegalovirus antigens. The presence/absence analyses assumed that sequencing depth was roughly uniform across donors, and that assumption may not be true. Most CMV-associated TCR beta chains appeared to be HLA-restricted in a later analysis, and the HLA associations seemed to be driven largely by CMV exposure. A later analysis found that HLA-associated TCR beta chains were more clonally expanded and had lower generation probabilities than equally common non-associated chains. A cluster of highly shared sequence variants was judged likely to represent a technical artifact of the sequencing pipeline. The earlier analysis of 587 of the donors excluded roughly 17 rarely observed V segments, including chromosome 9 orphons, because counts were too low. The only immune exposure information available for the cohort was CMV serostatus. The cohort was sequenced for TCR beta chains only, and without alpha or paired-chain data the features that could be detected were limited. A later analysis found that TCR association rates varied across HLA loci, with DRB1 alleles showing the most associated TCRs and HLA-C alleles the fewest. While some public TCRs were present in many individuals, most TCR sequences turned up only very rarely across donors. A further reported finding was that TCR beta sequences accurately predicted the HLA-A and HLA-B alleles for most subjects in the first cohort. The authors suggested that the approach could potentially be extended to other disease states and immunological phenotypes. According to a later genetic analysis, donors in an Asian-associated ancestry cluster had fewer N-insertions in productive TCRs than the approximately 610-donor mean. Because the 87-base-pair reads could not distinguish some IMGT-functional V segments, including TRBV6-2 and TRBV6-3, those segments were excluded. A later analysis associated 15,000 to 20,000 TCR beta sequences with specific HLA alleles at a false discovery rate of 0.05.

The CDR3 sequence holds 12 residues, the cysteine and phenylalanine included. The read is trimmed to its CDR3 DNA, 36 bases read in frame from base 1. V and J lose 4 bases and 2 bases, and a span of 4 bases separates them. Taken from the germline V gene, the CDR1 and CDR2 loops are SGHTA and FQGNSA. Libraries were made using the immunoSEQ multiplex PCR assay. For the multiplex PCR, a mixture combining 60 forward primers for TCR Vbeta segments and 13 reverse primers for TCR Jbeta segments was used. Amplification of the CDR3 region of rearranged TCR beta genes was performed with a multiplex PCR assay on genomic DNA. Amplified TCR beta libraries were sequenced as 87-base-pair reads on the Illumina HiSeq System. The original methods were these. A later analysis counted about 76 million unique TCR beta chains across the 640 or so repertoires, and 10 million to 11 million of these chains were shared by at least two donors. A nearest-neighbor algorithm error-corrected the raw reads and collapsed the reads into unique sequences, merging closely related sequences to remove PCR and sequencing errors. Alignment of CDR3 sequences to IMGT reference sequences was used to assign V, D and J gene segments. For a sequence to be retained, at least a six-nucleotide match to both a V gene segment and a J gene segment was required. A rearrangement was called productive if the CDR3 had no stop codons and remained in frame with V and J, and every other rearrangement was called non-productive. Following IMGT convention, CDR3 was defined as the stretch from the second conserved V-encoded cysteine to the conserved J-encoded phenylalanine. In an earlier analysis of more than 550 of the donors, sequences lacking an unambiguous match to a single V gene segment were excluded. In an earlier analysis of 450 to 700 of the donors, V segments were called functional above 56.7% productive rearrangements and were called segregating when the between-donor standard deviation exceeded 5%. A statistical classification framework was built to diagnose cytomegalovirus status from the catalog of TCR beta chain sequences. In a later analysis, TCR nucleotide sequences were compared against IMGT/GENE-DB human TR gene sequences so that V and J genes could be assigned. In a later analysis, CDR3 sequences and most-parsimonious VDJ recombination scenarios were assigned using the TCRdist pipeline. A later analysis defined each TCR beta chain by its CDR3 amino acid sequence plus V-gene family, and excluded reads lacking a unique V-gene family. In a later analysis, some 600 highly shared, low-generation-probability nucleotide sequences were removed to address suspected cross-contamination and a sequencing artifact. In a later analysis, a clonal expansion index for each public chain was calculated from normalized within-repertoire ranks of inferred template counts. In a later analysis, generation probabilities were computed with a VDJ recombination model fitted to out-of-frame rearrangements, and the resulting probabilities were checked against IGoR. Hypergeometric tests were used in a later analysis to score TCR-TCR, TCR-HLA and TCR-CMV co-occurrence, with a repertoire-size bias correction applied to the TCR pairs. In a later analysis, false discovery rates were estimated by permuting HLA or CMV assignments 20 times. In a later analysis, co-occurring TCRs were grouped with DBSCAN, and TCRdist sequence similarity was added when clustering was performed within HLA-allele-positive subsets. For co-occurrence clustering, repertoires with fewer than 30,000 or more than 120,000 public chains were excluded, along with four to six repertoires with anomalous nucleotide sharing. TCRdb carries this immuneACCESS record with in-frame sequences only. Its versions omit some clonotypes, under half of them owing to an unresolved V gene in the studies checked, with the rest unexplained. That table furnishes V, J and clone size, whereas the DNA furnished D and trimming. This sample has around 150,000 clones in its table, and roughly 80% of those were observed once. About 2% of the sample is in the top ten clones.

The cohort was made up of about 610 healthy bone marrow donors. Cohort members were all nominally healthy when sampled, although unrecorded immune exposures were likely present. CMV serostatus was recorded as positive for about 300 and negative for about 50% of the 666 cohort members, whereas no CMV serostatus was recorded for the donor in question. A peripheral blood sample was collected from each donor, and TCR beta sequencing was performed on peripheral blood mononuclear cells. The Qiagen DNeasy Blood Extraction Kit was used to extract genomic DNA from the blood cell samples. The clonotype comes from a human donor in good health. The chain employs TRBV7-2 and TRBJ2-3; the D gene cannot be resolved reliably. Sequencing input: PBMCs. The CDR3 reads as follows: CASSSLTDTQYF. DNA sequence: TGTGCCAGCAGCTCACTCACAGATACGCAGTATTTT.